Shown below are 3 T cell receptor beta chains from a single sample sequenced in a study of blood T cells in healthy people across ages. A J-beta primer mix and a sample-barcoded 5' primer were used in a second PCR of about 7 to 12 cycles. MiXCR, run by TCRdb on the 5' RACE reads, gives a single entry per CDR3 protein. Here the sample spans some 1.4 million distinct CDR3 sequences, 42% being singletons. Sequencing used blood. These TCRs come from a woman aged 18-29 years in good health.

A word on this clonotype: It may be a read error: a sequence one base away is much more abundant. The chain couples TRBV5-1 to TRBJ2-3; D is perhaps TRBD2 (6 bases). From germline, CDR1 is SGHRS and CDR2 YFSETQ. The CDR3 is 14 residues long. This chain's CDR3 is CAGSLGTSPDTQYF. CDR3 in DNA: TGCGCCGGCAGCTTGGGGACTTCCCCAGATACGCAGTATTTT.

This clonotype was counted between two and nine times. V gene TRBV9 combines with J gene TRBJ2-1; 10 nucleotides agree with TRBD1. The CDR3 runs 15 residues. The ends lost 4 bases at V and 4 bases at J; junction bases unmatched: 5. CDR1 and CDR2 from the germline V gene are SGDLS and YYNGEE. CDR3 nucleotide sequence: TGTGCCAGCAGCTTGGGACAGGGGCGATACAATGAGCAGTTCTTC. The encoded protein is CASSLGQGRYNEQFF.

This clonotype was seen only a few times. This CDR3 reads CASSYLGRNTYEQYF. The CDR3 region has the DNA TGTGCCAGCAGTTACTTAGGACGGAATACCTACGAGCAGTACTTC. V and J are TRBV6-5 and TRBJ2-7; no clear D. CDR1 is MNHEY, CDR2 SVGAGI, per germline. This CDR3 spans 15 amino acids. The V end lost 1 base, the J end lost 2 bases, and 12 bases lay between the germline ends.